The 16 T cell receptor beta chains listed next were all sequenced from one sample in a study of identifying expanded T cells in peripheral blood. Profiled with immunoSEQ multiplex PCR; TCRdb holds only in-frame clones, not every one. The sample comprises about 97,000 clones, more than 70% of which are singletons, and 13% to 15% rests with the top ten. The sequencing sample was made of blood. Receptor source: a person between 18 and 75 years old in good health.

The gene calls are TRBV7-6 and TRBJ2-7; TRBD1 or TRBD2 may be the D gene (6 bases each). Germline CDR1 and CDR2: SGHVS and FNYEAQ. V gave up 5 bases and J gave up 0 bases, with 20 bases separating them. The CDR3 loop spans 17 amino acids. The CDR3 here is CASSPGFRGDLSYEQYF. For the CDR3, the DNA is TGTGCCAGCAGCCCGGGATTTAGGGGGGACCTCTCCTACGAGCAGTACTTC. Combining the CDR3 with reference TRBV7-6 and TRBJ2-7 gives the whole variable domain GAGVSQSPRYKVTKRGQDVALRCDPISGHVSLYWYRQALGQGPEFLTYFNYEAQQDKSGLPNDRFSAERPEGSISTLTIQRTEQRDSAMYRCASSPGFRGDLSYEQYFGPGTRLTVT.

The chain uses TRBV11-2 and TRBJ2-5; 8 nucleotides align to TRBD2. V dropped 3 bases and J dropped 2; count of bases not matched to a gene: 5. The CDR3 loop spans 15 amino acids. Germline V gene sequence: CDR1 SGHAT, CDR2 FQNNGV. CDR3 region: CASSFLAGGQETQYF. For the CDR3, the DNA is TGTGCCAGCAGCTTTCTAGCGGGCGGACAAGAGACCCAGTACTTC.

The chain has TRBV19 and TRBJ2-3; a possible D gene is TRBD2 (6 bases). The CDR3 spans 15 residues. The germline V and J ends were trimmed by 6 bases and 4 bases, with 17 bases remaining between them. Germline-derived CDR1 and CDR2 are LNHDA and SQIVND (reference sequence). CDR3: CASRGLSGRADTQYF. In DNA, the CDR3 is TGTGCCAGTAGGGGACTCTCCGGAAGGGCAGATACGCAGTATTTT.

The rearrangement joins TRBV7-2 to TRBJ2-3; 8 bases are a match to TRBD2. The CDR3 loop spans 15 amino acids. Germline lookup yields CDR1 SGHTA and CDR2 FQGNSA. The V gene end was trimmed by 5 bases and the J gene end by 1 base; junction bases not matched to a gene: 5. The CDR3 nucleotides are TGTGCCAGCAGCGCGGGGGGACGGGGCACAGATACGCAGTATTTT. It codes for CASSAGGRGTDTQYF.

Here the CDR3 DNA reads TGTGCCAGCTCACAGGGGGCCTACGAGCAGTACTTC. It codes for CASSQGAYEQYF. V gene TRBV18 combines with J gene TRBJ2-7; D is possibly TRBD1 (6 bases). The CDR3 runs to 12 residues. V dropped 4 bases and J dropped 2 bases, with 6 bases sitting between them. Germline CDR1 is KGHSH and CDR2 is LQKENI.

The chain carries TRBV9 and TRBJ1-4; a weak D match, TRBD1 (5 bases). Germline V gene lookup returns CDR1 SGDLS and CDR2 YYNGEE. This CDR3 contains 17 residues. The V end was cut by 3 bases, the J end by 3 bases, with 18 bases between. CDR3 coding DNA: TGTGCCAGCAGCGACACCACATCAGGGTCCGCTAATGAAAAACTGTTTTTT. Translation: CASSDTTSGSANEKLFF. The full variable domain, rest sourced from reference TRBV9 and TRBJ1-4, is DSGVTQTPKHLITATGQRVTLRCSPRSGDLSVYWYQQSLDQGLQFLIQYYNGEERAKGNILERFSAQQFPDLHSELNLSSLELGDSALYFCASSDTTSGSANEKLFFGSGTQLSVL.

The V call is TRBV7-2, the J call TRBJ1-4; perhaps TRBD1 as D (5 bases). V gave up 2 bases and J gave up 8 bases, with 15 bases separating them. In germline, CDR1 is SGHTA, CDR2 FQGNSA. This CDR3 contains 15 residues. The chain's CDR3 is CASSLFGAGLEKLFF. CDR3 DNA: TGTGCCAGCAGCTTATTTGGGGCGGGACTAGAAAAACTGTTTTTT.

The chain joins TRBV6-5 to TRBJ2-7; D possibly corresponds to TRBD2 (6 bases). The germline V gene encodes CDR1 MNHEY and CDR2 SVGAGI. Trimming took off 0 bases at V and 6 bases at J, with 15 bases between the two ends. There are 15 residues in the CDR3. CDR3 sequence reads: CASSYSAGIAGEQYF. CDR3 coding DNA: TGTGCCAGCAGTTACTCGGCGGGGATCGCGGGCGAGCAGTACTTC.

With respect to this clone: Other DNA sequences within the sample encode an identical CDR3. The V gene is TRBV11-3, the J gene TRBJ2-7, with D perhaps TRBD1 (5 bases). The CDR3 runs to 14 residues. The V gene lost 5 bases and the J gene lost 1 base, with 12 bases spanning the gap. Germline V gene lookup returns CDR1 SGHNT and CDR2 YENEEA. DNA for the CDR3: TGTGCCAGCAGCCTAGGGGCAGGGTCCTACGAGCAGTACTTC. Translation gives CASSLGAGSYEQYF.

The gene calls are TRBV14 and TRBJ2-1; D uncertain. CDR3 size: 13 residues. Trimming stripped 0 bases from V and 4 bases from J, with 4 bases between. Germline V gives CDR1 SGHDN, CDR2 FVKESK. Here the CDR3 DNA reads TGTGCCAGCAGCCAAGAGCAGTACAATGAGCAGTTCTTC. This encodes CASSQEQYNEQFF.

The gene calls are TRBV7-9 and TRBJ1-2; no firm D call. The CDR3 length is 16 residues. The V gene's germline CDR1 is SEHNR and CDR2 FQNEAQ (reference sequence). V gave up 5 bases and J gave up 3 bases, with 19 bases separating them. The CDR3 here is CASSPPFAGDDYGYTF. In DNA form, the CDR3 reads TGTGCCAGCAGCCCCCCGTTTGCAGGAGACGACTATGGCTACACCTTC.

This clone was recorded once. This chain joins TRBV5-4 and TRBJ1-2; D call uncertain. CDR1 is SGHNT and CDR2 is YYREEE in the germline V gene (reference sequence). The CDR3 contains 13 residues. Trimming took 1 base from V and 3 from J, leaving 7 bases between them. The DNA of the CDR3 is TGTGCCAGCAGCTTGAACAGAGACTATGGCTACACCTTC. Translation: CASSLNRDYGYTF. Based on the CDR3 plus reference TRBV5-4 and TRBJ1-2, the full variable domain is ETGVTQSPTHLIKTRGQQVTLRCSSQSGHNTVSWYQQALGQGPQFIFQYYREEENGRGNFPPRFSGLQFPNYSSELNVNALELDDSALYLCASSLNRDYGYTFGSGTRLTVV.

This clone was counted a single time. V and J are TRBV5-4 and TRBJ1-1; TRBD1 is a possible D gene (5 bases). V was pared by 5 bases and J by 7 bases, with 18 bases between. Germline V CDR1 and CDR2: SGHNT, YYREEE (reference sequence). The CDR3 length is 14 residues. The CDR3 reads CASSTPGGSGEAFF. The DNA for the CDR3 is TGTGCCAGCAGTACACCGGGGGGGTCCGGTGAAGCTTTCTTT.

This chain links TRBV28 with TRBJ2-7; unclear D gene. The CDR3 loop spans 15 amino acids. CDR1 and CDR2 (germline): MDHEN, SYDVKM. With 5 bases removed from V and 6 bases from J, the gap between germline ends came to 20 bases. CDR3 protein: CASSQTRTRRAEQYF. CDR3 coding DNA: TGTGCCAGCAGTCAGACAAGGACCCGACGGGCCGAGCAGTACTTC.

J is TRBJ2-4 and V is TRBV5-1; D is perhaps TRBD1 or TRBD2 (5 bases each). The CDR3 length is 15 residues. The germline CDR1 and CDR2 sequences are SGHRS and YFSETQ. V shed 4 bases and J shed 9 bases, with 20 bases lying between them. The CDR3 bases are TGCGCCAGCAGCATTGACGGGGCTCGGTGGGGCATTCAGTACTTC. Translated: CASSIDGARWGIQYF.

The chain recombines TRBV7-8 with TRBJ2-7; no reliable D call. The V end was cut by 0 bases, the J end by 0 bases, with 18 bases between. The CDR3 covers 18 residues. Germline V lookup: CDR1 SGHVS, CDR2 FQNEAQ. This CDR3 reads CASSLAASLGRNSYEQYF. The CDR3 nucleotides are TGTGCCAGCAGCTTAGCGGCGAGTTTGGGTCGGAACTCCTACGAGCAGTACTTC.